The TCR beta chain under discussion was sequenced for a study of blood T cell repertoires in COVID-19. The overall study: COVID-19 samples from acute and convalescent phases originated in the United States, Italy and Spain.

Here immunoSEQ multiplex PCR was the method, and the copy in TCRdb shows in-frame clones only, minus some. The profile shows 70,000 or so clones, around 86% of them singletons. This CDR3 contains 14 residues. Germline assignment: CDR1 MDHEN and CDR2 SYDVKM. J was trimmed by 1 base and V by 8 bases; bases with no gene match: 4. The sequencing sample was made of peripheral blood. The receptor was derived from a woman aged 18-29 years with acute or convalescent COVID-19. The J gene is TRBJ1-2, the V gene TRBV28; 10 nucleotides align to TRBD1. The DNA of the CDR3 is TGTGCCAGCGGAAGGGACAGGGGTAACTATGGCTACACCTTC. Its translation is CASGRDRGNYGYTF.